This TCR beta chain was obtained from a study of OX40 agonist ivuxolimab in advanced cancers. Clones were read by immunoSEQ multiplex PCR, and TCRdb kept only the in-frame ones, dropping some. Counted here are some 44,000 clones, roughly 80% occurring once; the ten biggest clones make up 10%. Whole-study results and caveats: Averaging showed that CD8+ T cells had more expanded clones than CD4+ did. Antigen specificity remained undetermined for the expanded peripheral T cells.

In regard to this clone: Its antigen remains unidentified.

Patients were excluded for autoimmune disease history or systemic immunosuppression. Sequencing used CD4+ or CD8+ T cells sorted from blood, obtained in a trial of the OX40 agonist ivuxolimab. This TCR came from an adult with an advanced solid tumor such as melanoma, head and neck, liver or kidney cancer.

CDR3 amino acids: CASSFRGTSGLETQYF. CDR3 nucleotides: TGTGCCAGCAGCTTCCGGGGAACTAGCGGGTTAGAGACCCAGTACTTC. V gene TRBV5-6 combines with J gene TRBJ2-5, with TRBD2 identical over 9 bases. Germline trimming cut 2 bases from V and 4 bases from J; bases unmatched to any gene: 9. CDR1 and CDR2 from the germline V gene are SGHDT and YYEEEE. The CDR3 consists of 16 residues.